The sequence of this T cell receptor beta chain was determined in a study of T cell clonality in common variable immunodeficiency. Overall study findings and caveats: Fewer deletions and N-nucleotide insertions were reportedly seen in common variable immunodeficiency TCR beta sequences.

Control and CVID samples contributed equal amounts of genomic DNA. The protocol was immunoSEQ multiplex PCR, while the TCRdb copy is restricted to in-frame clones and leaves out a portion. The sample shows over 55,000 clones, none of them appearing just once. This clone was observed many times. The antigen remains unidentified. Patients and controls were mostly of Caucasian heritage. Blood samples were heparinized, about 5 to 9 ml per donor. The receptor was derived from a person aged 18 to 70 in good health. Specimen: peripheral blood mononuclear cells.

The CDR3 DNA, read in part, is TGTGCCAGCAGACATGACAAAGGTGCTACCTCTGGAAACACC. Protein: CASRHDKGATSGNT. Given in full, the CDR3 is CASRHDKGATSGNTIYF. The rearrangement uses TRBV28 and TRBJ1-3; unclear D gene. The DNA ends 3 residues before the CDR3 does, and the rest of the CDR3 is filled in from the germline J gene. CDR3 size: 17 residues. Germline CDR1 reads MDHEN; CDR2 reads SYDVKM. Trimming shortened V by 6 bases and J by 0 bases, and 18 bases separated the two germline ends.